This passage covers 16 T cell receptor beta chains from one sample sequenced in a study of blood T cell repertoires in COVID-19. Assay: immunoSEQ multiplex PCR; the TCRdb copy retains only in-frame clones and omits some. The sample holds 380,000 or so clones, 81% seen once. The sample taken for sequencing was peripheral blood. The receptors shown here come from a human donor with acute or convalescent COVID-19. The donor label of this sample is uncertain.

This rearrangement joins TRBV27 to TRBJ2-2, with 7 bases fitting TRBD1. CDR1 MNHEY and CDR2 SMNVEV come from the germline V gene (reference sequence). CDR3 length equals 14 residues. V lost 11 bases, J lost 3 bases, and 9 bases stayed unmatched. CDR3 bases: TGTGCCGCCTCCCACAGGGGAGACACCGGGGAGCTGTTTTTT. Its protein product is CAASHRGDTGELFF.

The chain uses TRBV9 and TRBJ2-3; D possibly corresponds to TRBD2 (5 bases). V lost 1 base to trimming and J lost 1 base, with 10 bases between them. Germline V gives CDR1 SGDLS, CDR2 YYNGEE. The CDR3 runs to 15 residues. Here the CDR3 DNA reads TGTGCCAGCAGCGTATCCGGGATACGCACAGATACGCAGTATTTT. This sequence encodes CASSVSGIRTDTQYF.

The CDR3 bases are TGTGCCAGTAGTTCTTCGGGTCCCAAGAACACTGAAGCTTTCTTT. Protein: CASSSSGPKNTEAFF. The gene calls are TRBV19 and TRBJ1-1; D not certain. This CDR3 has 15 residues. Trimming cost V 5 bases and J 1 base, with 14 bases left between them. Germline CDR1 is LNHDA and CDR2 is SQIVND (reference sequence). Drawing the rest from reference TRBV19 and TRBJ1-1, the complete variable domain is DGGITQSPKYLFRKEGQNVTLSCEQNLNHDAMYWYRQDPGQGLRLIYYSQIVNDFQKGDIAEGYSVSREKKESFPLTVTSAQKNPTAFYLCASSSSGPKNTEAFFGQGTRLTVV.

The chain employs TRBV21-1 and TRBJ2-2; TRBD1 reflects the table's D call only, with no check against the DNA. TRBV21-1 has pseudogene status. The CDR3 spans 16 residues. Written as DNA, the CDR3 is TGTGCCAGCAGCAAAACGTTGGGGGCGGTGTCCGGGGAGCTGTTTTTT. This gives the protein CASSKTLGAVSGELFF.

The V call is TRBV5-1, the J call TRBJ1-3; the D gene is possibly TRBD1 (5 bases). The CDR3 is 14 residues long. V gave up 4 bases and J gave up 4 bases, with 12 bases separating them. Germline V gene lookup returns CDR1 SGHRS and CDR2 YFSETQ. CDR3 sequence reads: CASSPDSFGNTIYF. Here the CDR3 DNA reads TGCGCCAGCAGCCCCGACAGCTTCGGAAACACCATATATTTT.

The chain's CDR3 is CASSKTSGSYNEQFF. CDR3 DNA: TGTGCCAGCAGCAAGACTAGCGGCTCCTACAATGAGCAGTTCTTC. This rearrangement joins TRBV13 to TRBJ2-1; 9 positions agree with TRBD2. This CDR3 region has 15 residues. CDR1 is PRHDT and CDR2 is FYEKMQ in the germline V gene (reference sequence). After removal of 5 bases from V and 0 bases from J, the junction contained 2 bases not matched to a gene.

The rearrangement uses TRBV3-1 (or the pseudogene TRBV3-2) and TRBJ2-3; D might be TRBD1 (6 bases). The CDR3 is 14 amino acids. Germline CDR1 is LGHDT and CDR2 is YNNKEL (reference sequence). V lost 5 bases and J 2 bases, leaving 11 bases between the germline ends. The CDR3 region is CASSRQVITDTQYF. The CDR3 DNA follows: TGTGCCAGCAGCAGACAGGTTATCACAGATACGCAGTATTTT.

The chain combines TRBV19 with TRBJ2-2; D remains unclear. Germline CDR1 is LNHDA and CDR2 is SQIVND (reference sequence). CDR3 length: 15 amino acids. The V and J ends lost 5 bases and 0 bases respectively, with 10 bases between them. The CDR3 DNA reads as TGTGCCAGTAGTCGGTCCAGGCCGAACACCGGGGAGCTGTTTTTT. Protein sequence: CASSRSRPNTGELFF.

This sequence joins TRBV7-9 and TRBJ2-3; D unclear. The germline CDR1 and CDR2 sequences are SEHNR and FQNEAQ (reference sequence). The germline V and J ends were trimmed by 3 bases and 1 base, with 8 bases remaining between them. The CDR3 covers 14 residues. The CDR3 DNA is TGTGCCAGCAGCTTGGCCCGGGGCACAGATACGCAGTATTTT. Residues: CASSLARGTDTQYF.

The genes are TRBV10-2 and TRBJ2-7; D is unclear. The CDR3 loop spans 12 amino acids. Per germline, CDR1 WSHSY and CDR2 SAAADI. V lost 6 bases, J lost 2 bases, and 8 bases lay in between. CDR3: CASRDNTYEQYF. The CDR3 DNA is TGCGCCAGCAGAGACAATACCTACGAGCAGTACTTC.

On this clone itself: This specimen includes other DNA sequences encoding the same CDR3. The gene calls are TRBV28 and TRBJ1-1; D unclear. V dropped 2 bases and J dropped 2 bases, with 6 bases sitting between them. Germline CDR1 is MDHEN and CDR2 is SYDVKM. The CDR3 loop spans 13 amino acids. CDR3 region: CASSLRLNTEAFF. CDR3 in DNA: TGTGCCAGCAGTTTAAGACTTAACACTGAAGCTTTCTTT.

The V and J genes are TRBV7-2 and TRBJ1-1; D gene unclear. From germline, CDR1 is SGHTA and CDR2 FQGNSA. This CDR3 has 14 residues. Between the trimmed V and J ends, which lost 4 bases and 1 base, there was a span of 10 bases. CDR3 loop: CASSSDYWNTEAFF. CDR3 DNA: TGTGCCAGCAGCTCCGACTACTGGAACACTGAAGCTTTCTTT.

The chain has TRBV18 and TRBJ2-3, with 7 bases identical to TRBD1. J lost 0 bases, V lost 3 bases, and 6 bases had no gene match. Germline V gene sequence: CDR1 KGHSH, CDR2 LQKENI. The CDR3 runs to 16 residues. DNA of the CDR3: TGTGCCAGCTCACCGTTAGGCAGGGGGAGCACAGATACGCAGTATTTT. Residues: CASSPLGRGSTDTQYF. The full variable domain, rest sourced from reference TRBV18 and TRBJ2-3, is NAGVMQNPRHLVRRRGQEARLRCSPMKGHSHVYWYRQLPEEGLKFMVYLQKENIIDESGMPKERFSAEFPKEGPSILRIQQVVRGDSAAYFCASSPLGRGSTDTQYFGPGTRLTVL.

The V call is TRBV5-6, the J call TRBJ2-3; TRBD2 matches at 11 bases. J gave up 4 bases and V 6 bases, and 7 bases lay outside the gene matches. The CDR3 extends over 15 amino acids. CDR1 is SGHDT and CDR2 is YYEEEE in the germline V gene. The CDR3 DNA sequence: TGTGCCAGCAACCAGCCTAGCGGGAGGCCAGATACGCAGTATTTT. It is translated as CASNQPSGRPDTQYF.

The J gene is TRBJ2-1, the V gene TRBV5-4, with unresolved D. In germline, CDR1 is SGHNT, CDR2 YYREEE (reference sequence). V dropped 0 bases and J dropped 8 bases, with 9 bases sitting between them. The CDR3 extends over 13 amino acids. CDR3 sequence: CASSLGAPDEQFF. The DNA of the CDR3 is TGTGCCAGCAGCTTGGGGGCTCCCGATGAGCAGTTCTTC.

This clone was detected a few times. Mismatch with germline at one junction end may stem from a read error. This chain links TRBV5-4 with TRBJ1-1; D call uncertain. Germline CDR1 and CDR2: SGHNT and YYREEE (reference sequence). The CDR3 is 13 residues long. CDR3 region: CASRLGSNSRAFF. CDR3 DNA sequence: TGTGCCAGCAGGTTGGGGTCGAACAGTAGGGCTTTCTTT.